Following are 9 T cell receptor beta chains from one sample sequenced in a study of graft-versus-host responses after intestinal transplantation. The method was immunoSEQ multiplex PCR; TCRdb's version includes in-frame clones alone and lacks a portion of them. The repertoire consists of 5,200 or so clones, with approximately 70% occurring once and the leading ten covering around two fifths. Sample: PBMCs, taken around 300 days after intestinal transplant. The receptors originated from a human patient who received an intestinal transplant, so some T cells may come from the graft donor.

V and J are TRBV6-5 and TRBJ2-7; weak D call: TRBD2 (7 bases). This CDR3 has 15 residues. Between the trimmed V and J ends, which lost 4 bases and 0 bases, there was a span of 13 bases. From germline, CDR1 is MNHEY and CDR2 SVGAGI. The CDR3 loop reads CASSLGGEGSYEQYF. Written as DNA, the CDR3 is TGTGCCAGCAGTTTAGGGGGGGAGGGCTCCTACGAGCAGTACTTC.

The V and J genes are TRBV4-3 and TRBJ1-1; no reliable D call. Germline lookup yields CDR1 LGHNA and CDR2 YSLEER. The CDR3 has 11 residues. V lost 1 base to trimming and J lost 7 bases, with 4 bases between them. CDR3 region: CASSQGGEAFF. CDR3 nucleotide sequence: TGCGCCAGCAGCCAAGGGGGTGAAGCTTTCTTT.

For the CDR3, the DNA is TGTGCCAGCAGCCCCGGGGGATACGGCTACACCTTC. Its protein is CASSPGGYGYTF. V gene TRBV7-9 combines with J gene TRBJ1-2; D is possibly TRBD1 (5 bases). The CDR3 is made up of 12 amino acids. Trimming cost V 5 bases and J 8 bases, with 12 bases left between them. Per the germline V gene, CDR1 is SEHNR and CDR2 is FQNEAQ (reference sequence).

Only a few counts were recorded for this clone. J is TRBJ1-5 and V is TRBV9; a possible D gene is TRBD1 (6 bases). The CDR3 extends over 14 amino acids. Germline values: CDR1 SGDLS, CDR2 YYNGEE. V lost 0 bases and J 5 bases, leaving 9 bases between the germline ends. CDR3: CASSVGAGDQPQHF. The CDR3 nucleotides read TGTGCCAGCAGCGTAGGGGCAGGGGATCAGCCCCAGCATTTT.

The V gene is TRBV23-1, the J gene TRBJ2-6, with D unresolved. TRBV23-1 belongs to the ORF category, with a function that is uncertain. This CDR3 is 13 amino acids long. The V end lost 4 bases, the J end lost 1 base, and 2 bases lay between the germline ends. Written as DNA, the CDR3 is TGCGCCAGCAGTCGGTCTGGGGCCAACGTCCTGACTTTC. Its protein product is CASSRSGANVLTF.

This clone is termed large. CDR3 sequence (DNA): TGTGCCAGCAGGCCGGGGGCGGCCGAGCAGTACTTC. Translated: CASRPGAAEQYF. This chain connects TRBV6-6 to TRBJ2-7; tentatively, D is TRBD1 or TRBD2 (6 bases each). V was shortened by 6 bases and J by 6 bases, with 12 bases between the two germline ends. Looked up from germline, CDR1 is MNHNY and CDR2 is SVGAGI (reference sequence). This CDR3 has 12 residues.

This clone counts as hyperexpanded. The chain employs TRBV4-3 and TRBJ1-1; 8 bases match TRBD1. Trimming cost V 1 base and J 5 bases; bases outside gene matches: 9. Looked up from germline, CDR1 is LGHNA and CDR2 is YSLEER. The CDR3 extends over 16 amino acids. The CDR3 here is CASSQGTGYTSTEAFF. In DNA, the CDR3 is TGCGCCAGCAGCCAAGGGACAGGGTACACCTCGACTGAAGCTTTCTTT.

Here the CDR3 reads CASSPYDRDGYEQYF. CDR3 nucleotide sequence: TGTGCCAGCAGTCCCTACGACAGGGACGGCTACGAGCAGTACTTC. The rearrangement links TRBV5-6 to TRBJ2-7; 7 bases are shared with TRBD1. The CDR3 runs to 15 residues. Per the germline V gene, CDR1 is SGHDT and CDR2 is YYEEEE. J gave up 3 bases and V 5 bases, and 11 bases lay outside the gene matches.

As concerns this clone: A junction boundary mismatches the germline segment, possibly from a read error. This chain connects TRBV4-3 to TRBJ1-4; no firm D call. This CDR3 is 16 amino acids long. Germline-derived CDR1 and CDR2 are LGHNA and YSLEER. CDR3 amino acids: CASSQDLGFSNEKLFF. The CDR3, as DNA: TGCGCGAGCAGCCAAGATCTGGGGTTCTCTAATGAAAAACTGTTTTTT.